The 18 T cell receptor beta chains in this list originate from one sample, sequenced in a study of monozygotic twins with inflammatory bowel disease. Following a re-call of the 5' RACE reads, TCRdb has one entry per CDR3 protein and lacks DNA. The sample includes roughly 140,000 distinct CDR3 sequences. Sequencing was performed on blood. The receptor set was obtained from a human donor with ulcerative colitis or Crohn's disease, or a healthy co-twin of an affected twin (not recorded which).

This chain uses TRBV3-1 with TRBJ2-1; the TCRdb D gene call, TRBD1, has no DNA to confirm it. The length of the CDR3 is 13 residues. Germline loops: CDR1 LGHDT, CDR2 YNNKEL (reference sequence). The CDR3 is CASSLKHGGEQFF.

The V gene is TRBV2, the J gene TRBJ2-1. This CDR3 has 13 residues. Germline V gives CDR1 SNHLY, CDR2 FYNNEI. The CDR3 is CASSEVVGDEQFF. Combining the CDR3 with reference TRBV2 and TRBJ2-1 gives the whole variable domain EPEVTQTPSHQVTQMGQEVILRCVPISNHLYFYWYRQILGQKVEFLVSFYNNEISEKSEIFDDQFSVERPDGSNFTLKIRSTKLEDSAMYFCASSEVVGDEQFFGPGTRLTVL.

V is TRBV20-1 and J is TRBJ2-7; TCRdb selects TRBD1, and the lack of DNA leaves this call unchecked. This CDR3 has 13 amino acids. Germline V gene lookup returns CDR1 DFQATT and CDR2 SNEGSKA (reference sequence). The CDR3 loop is CSAEQGEIFEQYF.

The CDR3 sequence is CASSSRRLAGRSTDTQYF. This sequence joins TRBV27 and TRBJ2-3; absent DNA, TCRdb's TRBD2 call cannot be checked. Looked up from germline, CDR1 is MNHEY and CDR2 is SMNVEV (reference sequence). This CDR3 has 18 residues.

The chain has TRBV2 and TRBJ1-5; TCRdb designates TRBD1, a call that cannot be tested without DNA. The CDR3 consists of 15 residues. CDR1 and CDR2 (germline): SNHLY, FYNNEI. The CDR3 sequence is CASTDRTAGLEPQHF.

The chain combines TRBV15 with TRBJ2-7; TCRdb reports TRBD1, a call that lacks DNA to check it against. CDR1 LNHNV and CDR2 YYDKDF come from the germline V gene (reference sequence). This CDR3 spans 15 amino acids. The CDR3 protein is CATSRAVTGFYEQYF.

The chain uses TRBV20-1 and TRBJ2-4. Germline V CDR1 and CDR2: DFQATT, SNEGSKA (reference sequence). The CDR3 contains 15 residues. The chain's CDR3 is CSARDAGLAKNIQYF.

The gene calls are TRBV20-1 and TRBJ2-3. The CDR3 has 12 amino acids. The germline gives CDR1 DFQATT, CDR2 SNEGSKA (reference sequence). CDR3 protein: CSARPSTDTQYF.

The chain links TRBV5-1 to TRBJ2-1. CDR1 SGHRS and CDR2 YFSETQ come from the germline V gene. The CDR3 totals 16 residues. CDR3: CASSLSPARIYNEQFF.

This chain joins TRBV5-1 and TRBJ2-5; without DNA, the TCRdb call of TRBD2 cannot be checked. Germline V gives CDR1 SGHRS, CDR2 YFSETQ. This CDR3 contains 14 residues. Here the CDR3 reads CASSLVSVQETQYF.

The J gene is TRBJ2-6, the V gene TRBV18; TCRdb designates TRBD1, a call that cannot be tested without DNA. The CDR3 has 16 residues. CDR1 and CDR2 (germline): KGHSH, LQKENI. CDR3: CASSPSRGTGANVLTF.

The V call is TRBV5-4, the J call TRBJ1-5. The CDR3 spans 16 residues. CDR1 is SGHNT, CDR2 YYREEE, per germline (reference sequence). CDR3 region: CASSRNEGWRNQPQHF. The full variable domain, completed using reference TRBV5-4 and TRBJ1-5, is ETGVTQSPTHLIKTRGQQVTLRCSSQSGHNTVSWYQQALGQGPQFIFQYYREEENGRGNFPPRFSGLQFPNYSSELNVNALELDDSALYLCASSRNEGWRNQPQHFGDGTRLSIL.

This chain links TRBV7-2 with TRBJ1-6; the D call from TCRdb, TRBD1, cannot be confirmed without DNA. Germline CDR1 SGHTA, CDR2 FQGNSA. The CDR3 runs 14 residues. CDR3 in amino acids: CASSPVGGNSPLHF.

The chain couples TRBV5-1 to TRBJ2-7; checking the TCRdb D call of TRBD1 is not possible without DNA. Germline CDR1 SGHRS, CDR2 YFSETQ. The CDR3 is made up of 14 amino acids. The CDR3 spells CATRRDRGPGEQYF.

CDR3 amino acids: CASSLAPGRGPNEKLFF. The chain has TRBV12-3 or TRBV12-4 and TRBJ1-4. The CDR3 sequence is 17 residues long.

The chain recombines TRBV12-3 or TRBV12-4 with TRBJ2-2; there is no DNA to check the TCRdb D call of TRBD1. This CDR3 comprises 16 residues. The CDR3: CASSLIGTVNTGELFF.

The chain carries TRBV5-1 and TRBJ2-1; TCRdb reports TRBD1, a call that lacks DNA to check it against. Germline V gene lookup returns CDR1 SGHRS and CDR2 YFSETQ. CDR3 length: 15 residues. The CDR3 protein is CASSPGGWSQNEQFF.

The V gene is TRBV7-8, the J gene TRBJ1-1. The CDR3 is 15 amino acids. Germline V gene lookup returns CDR1 SGHVS and CDR2 FQNEAQ. The CDR3 loop is CASSLVRGMNTEAFF.